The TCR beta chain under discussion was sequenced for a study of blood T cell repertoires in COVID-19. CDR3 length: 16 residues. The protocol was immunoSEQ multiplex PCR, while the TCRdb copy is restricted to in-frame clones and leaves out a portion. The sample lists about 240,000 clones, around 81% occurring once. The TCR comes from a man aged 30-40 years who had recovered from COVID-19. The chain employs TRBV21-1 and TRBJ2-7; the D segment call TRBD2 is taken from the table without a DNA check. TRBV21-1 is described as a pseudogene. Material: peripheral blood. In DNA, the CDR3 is TGTGCCAGCAGCCTTCGGCACGGGACTAGCGGAGGCGGGCAGTACTTC. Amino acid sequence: CASSLRHGTSGGGQYF.